The next 21 T cell receptor beta chains were all read from a single sample in a study of T cell clones after liver transplantation. The table came from immunoSEQ multiplex PCR; TCRdb's copy has only in-frame clones and leaves some out. Among 45,000 to 60,000 clones listed, under 85% were seen once. The sample in question was CD4+ T cells from blood, obtained at the 22-month timepoint. The receptors stem from a human patient who received a liver transplant. Some of the T cells might come from the graft donor.

The genes are TRBV2 and TRBJ2-7, with 8 bases aligning to TRBD1. The CDR3 runs 15 residues. The V gene end was trimmed by 4 bases and the J gene end by 0 bases; junction bases not matched to a gene: 5. CDR1 and CDR2 (germline): SNHLY, FYNNEI. CDR3 sequence: CASSGSTGDSYEQYF. In DNA form, the CDR3 reads TGTGCCAGCAGTGGTTCGACAGGGGACTCCTACGAGCAGTACTTC.

The J gene is TRBJ1-4, the V gene TRBV6-5; maybe TRBD1 (6 bases). The CDR3 has 15 amino acids. Trimming shortened V by 3 bases and J by 2 bases, and 10 bases separated the two germline ends. The V gene's germline CDR1 is MNHEY and CDR2 SVGAGI. CDR3 residues: CASSYSQGTNEKLFF. CDR3 DNA sequence: TGTGCCAGCAGTTATTCACAGGGCACTAATGAAAAACTGTTTTTT.

The rearrangement joins TRBV18 to TRBJ1-2, with TRBD1 identical over 7 bases. Germline CDR1 KGHSH, CDR2 LQKENI. V shed 3 bases, J shed 4 bases, and the junction held 11 bases outside the gene matches. This CDR3 contains 16 residues. The CDR3 spells CASSPRFQGEIYGYTF. CDR3 in DNA: TGTGCCAGCTCACCTAGGTTCCAGGGGGAGATCTATGGCTACACCTTC.

V gene TRBV5-1 combines with J gene TRBJ2-7, with TRBD1 matching over 8 bases. The CDR3 has 14 amino acids. Germline values: CDR1 SGHRS, CDR2 YFSETQ. With 5 bases clipped from V and 3 bases from J, the junction kept 7 bases outside the gene matches. CDR3: CASSSDRGVYEQYF. DNA for the CDR3: TGCGCCAGCAGTTCCGACAGGGGTGTCTACGAGCAGTACTTC.

The V gene is TRBV28, the J gene TRBJ1-6, with D perhaps TRBD1 (6 bases). CDR1 is MDHEN and CDR2 is SYDVKM in the germline V gene. The CDR3 is 17 residues long. Trimming took 6 bases from V and 10 from J, leaving 25 bases between them. The CDR3 region has the DNA TGTGCCAGCAGCGATCGGTGGGGGCAGGGTGGCCAGTCACCCCTCCACTTT. Its translation is CASSDRWGQGGQSPLHF.

The gene calls are TRBV5-1 and TRBJ2-3, with unresolved D. The CDR3 sequence is 14 residues long. The V end was cut by 0 bases, the J end by 2 bases, with 7 bases between. Germline V lookup: CDR1 SGHRS, CDR2 YFSETQ. CDR3 sequence reads: CASSLEQPTDTQYF. DNA for the CDR3: TGCGCCAGCAGCTTGGAGCAGCCCACAGATACGCAGTATTTT.

The chain is built from TRBV2 and TRBJ1-1, with no clear D. Germline V lookup: CDR1 SNHLY, CDR2 FYNNEI. V gave up 5 bases and J gave up 5 bases, with 12 bases separating them. The CDR3 spans 13 residues. The CDR3 nucleotides read TGTGCCAGCAGTTTGTACGAGAGAACTGAAGCTTTCTTT. This sequence encodes CASSLYERTEAFF.

This chain connects TRBV6-1 to TRBJ1-4, with unresolved D. Trimming pared 7 bases from V and 7 bases from J, leaving 7 bases between. CDR1 is MNHNS and CDR2 is SASEGT in the germline V gene. This CDR3 contains 11 residues. CDR3: CASTSREKLFF. The CDR3 nucleotides are TGTGCCAGCACCAGTCGTGAAAAACTGTTTTTT.

The chain is built from TRBV6-1 and TRBJ2-3, with D perhaps TRBD1 or TRBD2 (6 bases each). CDR3 length: 14 residues. Germline assignment: CDR1 MNHNS and CDR2 SASEGT. Trimming took off 7 bases at V and 1 base at J, with 12 bases between the two ends. The DNA of the CDR3 is TGTGCCAGCACGAAGGGGGGCCGCACAGATACGCAGTATTTT. Its translation: CASTKGGRTDTQYF.

V usage is TRBV19 and J usage is TRBJ2-3; 9 nucleotides align to TRBD2. V shed 5 bases and J 1 base; nucleotides not matched to a gene: 4. Germline V gives CDR1 LNHDA, CDR2 SQIVND (reference sequence). The CDR3 extends over 15 amino acids. The CDR3 spells CASSLSGGRTDTQYF. In nucleotides, the CDR3 is TGTGCCAGTAGTCTTAGCGGGGGCCGCACAGATACGCAGTATTTT.

This chain joins TRBV28 and TRBJ2-1; unclear D gene. CDR1 is MDHEN, CDR2 SYDVKM, per germline. The CDR3 is 17 residues long. Trimming removed 5 bases at V and 0 bases at J, with 17 bases between. The CDR3 sequence: CASSPTFARSSYNEQFF. The CDR3 nucleotides are TGTGCCAGCAGTCCCACGTTTGCCCGGAGCTCCTACAATGAGCAGTTCTTC.

This clone was picked up a small number of times. CDR3 nucleotides: TGTGCCAGCAGTGACTTAACCCCCCGGGCTTTCTTT. As protein: CASSDLTPRAFF. The chain couples TRBV25-1 to TRBJ1-1, with D unclear. The CDR3 runs to 12 residues. Germline V gene data show CDR1 as MGHDK and CDR2 as SYGVNS. Trimming shortened V by 3 bases and J by 11 bases, and 13 bases separated the two germline ends.

The V gene is TRBV7-2, the J gene TRBJ1-1, with 7 bases lining up with TRBD1. This CDR3 contains 15 residues. Germline V CDR1 and CDR2: SGHTA, FQGNSA. V lost 1 base and J lost 2; bases outside the gene matches: 4. This CDR3 reads CASSLVSGGNTEAFF. In nucleotides, the CDR3 is TGTGCCAGCAGCTTAGTTTCAGGGGGAAACACTGAAGCTTTCTTT.

The J gene is TRBJ1-2, the V gene TRBV6-4, with 8 bases that match TRBD1. The CDR3 spans 16 residues. Looked up from germline, CDR1 is MRHNA and CDR2 is SNTAGT. V lost 0 bases, J lost 1 base, and 4 bases stayed unmatched. CDR3 coding DNA: TGTGCCAGCAGTGACTCGCGGACAGGGTTTAACTATGGCTACACCTTC. Amino acids: CASSDSRTGFNYGYTF.

This clone was observed once. The chain joins TRBV2 to TRBJ2-5; 11 bases agree with TRBD2. Looked up from germline, CDR1 is SNHLY and CDR2 is FYNNEI. Trimming at V came to 4 bases and at J to 5 bases, leaving 6 bases not matched to a gene. This CDR3 is 15 amino acids long. The CDR3 here is CASSGLAGPLETQYF. The CDR3 DNA follows: TGTGCCAGCAGTGGACTAGCGGGGCCCCTGGAGACCCAGTACTTC.

The CDR3 reads CASSLNRDSNQPQHF. In DNA, the CDR3 is TGTGCCAGCAGCCTGAACAGGGATAGCAATCAGCCCCAGCATTTT. This chain connects TRBV6-5 to TRBJ1-5, with D possibly matching TRBD1 (6 bases). Germline V gene sequence: CDR1 MNHEY, CDR2 SVGAGI. The CDR3 covers 15 residues. The V end was cut by 6 bases, the J end by 0 bases, with 12 bases between.

The genes are TRBV10-3 and TRBJ1-5, with a weak D call TRBD1 (6 bases). The V end was cut by 7 bases, the J end by 3 bases, with 13 bases between. The CDR3 contains 14 residues. Germline CDR1 and CDR2: ENHRY and SYGVKD. The CDR3 DNA follows: TGTGCCATCAAAGAAGGACAGAACAATCAGCCCCAGCATTTT. Its translation is CAIKEGQNNQPQHF.

This clone occurred once. The CDR3 is CASSGTGGGEQYF. DNA of the CDR3: TGTGCCAGCAGTGGGACAGGGGGCGGCGAGCAGTACTTC. The chain recombines TRBV2 with TRBJ2-7, with TRBD1 matching 11 bases. The V gene end was trimmed by 4 bases and the J gene end by 6 bases; junction bases not matched to a gene: 2. In germline, CDR1 is SNHLY, CDR2 FYNNEI. CDR3 size: 13 residues.

This clone has only a few counts. The chain links TRBV10-3 to TRBJ2-7; D gene uncertain. Trimming left V 3 bases short and J 4 bases short, with 22 bases between. The CDR3 spans 17 residues. Germline V gene data show CDR1 as ENHRY and CDR2 as SYGVKD. The CDR3 is CAISDRLVGRRLYEQYF. CDR3 sequence (DNA): TGTGCCATCAGTGATCGGCTCGTTGGACGACGACTTTACGAGCAGTACTTC.

The J gene is TRBJ2-3, the V gene TRBV10-1; no clear D gene. There are 13 residues in the CDR3. V was pared by 6 bases and J by 5 bases, with 12 bases between. Germline CDR1 reads WNHNN; CDR2 reads SYGVQD (reference sequence). The CDR3 DNA is TGCGCCAGCAGCGAACCCGGTCGAGATACGCAGTATTTT. Protein: CASSEPGRDTQYF.

The CDR3 region is CASSQVAQRGDLNTQYF. CDR3 nucleotides: TGTGCCAGCAGCCAAGTTGCCCAGCGGGGGGATCTGAATACGCAGTATTTT. This chain links TRBV4-2 with TRBJ2-3; 9 bases agree with TRBD2. CDR1 and CDR2 from the germline V gene are LGHNA and YNFKEQ. The CDR3 extends over 17 amino acids. Trimming at V came to 1 base and at J to 7 bases, leaving 12 bases not matched to a gene.